This T cell receptor beta chain was identified in a study of long-term antiretroviral therapy in people with HIV. Across the whole study: The oldest specimens predate the 2015 immediate-ART recommendation by about a decade. Study-level points and caveats: In samples taken after ART, diversity increased but remained below transplant donor control levels.

The immunoSEQ assay was v3.0, run at survey level. Sequenced by immunoSEQ multiplex PCR; TCRdb stores in-frame clones only, minus some. Of about 24,000 clones in the sample, 90% to 95% are singletons; the top ten hold 2% to 2.5%. Note on this clone: Its target is not known.

The germline CDR1 and CDR2 sequences are LNHDA and SQIVND (reference sequence). This CDR3 comprises 13 residues. V was trimmed by 7 bases and J by 1 base, leaving 10 bases between them. This sequence originates from a woman aged 50 to 65 with HIV. This rearrangement joins TRBV19 to TRBJ1-1; D is unresolved. The material was unsorted PBMCs, obtained roughly 5.1 years after starting antiretroviral therapy. CDR3 amino acids: CASNVAPNTEAFF. CDR3 DNA sequence: TGTGCCAGTAATGTCGCCCCGAACACTGAAGCTTTCTTT.